This TCR beta chain was documented in a study of beta chain features in type 1 diabetes (dated by TCRdb to the late 2010s). Concerning the study at large: Mean age, gender distribution, total cell number and subset yield were not different between patients and healthy donors. In the study, TCRB repertoires of sorted circulating CD4+ T cell subsets from recently diagnosed type 1 diabetes patients were compared with those of matched healthy donors. A total of roughly 100 million sorted cells were examined across all samples, and RNA yield correlated strongly with the number of cells per subset. Whereas all 28 donors provided naive and central memory subsets, regulatory and stem cell-like memory subsets were isolated from just 8 patients and about 8 healthy donors. What the work shows at the level of the full study, not this receptor alone: Sequencing cDNA rather than genomic DNA could over-represent highly expressing activated cells, although activation and CD3 levels did not differ between groups. Naive, central memory and regulatory TCRB repertoires appeared to be more alike among patients than among healthy donors. A moderate but significant shortening of TCRB CDR3 length was observed in type 1 diabetes patients in all four CD4+ subsets. Only small numbers of individuals were included in the HLA sub-analyses, which left unresolved whether HLA type had any influence on TCRB rearrangement. PCR may preferentially amplify shorter templates, but because patient and control samples were amplified and corrected together, any resulting skew would affect both groups equally. At VDJ recombination sites, patients with type 1 diabetes made fewer insertions and deleted more nucleotides, a pattern implying thymic rearrangement abnormalities.

A single peripheral blood draw of about 116 mL on average was collected from each donor into heparinised tubes. Using a panel that included CD45RO, CCR7, CD25, CD127, CD95 and CD27, naive, central memory, regulatory and stem cell-like memory CD4+ T cells were sorted on a BD FACSAria II. Every sorted population had a purity above 95%. PBMCs were isolated immediately by Lymphoprep density gradient centrifugation and stained directly without culture. Samples were stained and sorted in pairs, with one healthy donor and one patient per experiment, so that batch effects were minimized. From the cysteine up to the phenylalanine, the CDR3 has a length of 13 residues. CDR3 DNA only is kept here, 39 bases in frame from base 1. The trim is 5 bases for V and 0 bases for J, with a gap of 8 bases between the germline ends. Based on the germline V gene, the CDR1 and CDR2 sequences are SGHTA and FQGNSA. The High Capacity cDNA Reverse Transcription Kit was used to reverse transcribe all of the isolated RNA, meaning that expressed TCRB transcripts were what got sequenced. Deep immunoSEQ sequencing was performed on naive, central memory and regulatory T cell samples, with an average of about 3.6 million total reads per sample. After sorted cells were lysed in RLT buffer, RNA was extracted with DNase-treated RNeasy Micro or Mini kits, with the choice depending on cell number. To prevent cross-contamination, each cell subset was processed individually, whereas patient and healthy donor samples were processed jointly. TCRB sequences were amplified from cDNA with the immunoSEQ multiplex PCR, producing 87-bp fragments spanning the CDR3 region. Amplicons were sequenced on the Illumina HiSeq platform. Processing in the source paper ran as follows. PCR bias was computationally corrected using synthetic template baselines, reads within Hamming distance 2 were collapsed, and singletons that could not be merged were discarded. Reads were aligned against IMGT to assign V, D and J genes, CDR3 length and insertions or deletions at six rearrangement sites. Within each subset, clonotype counts were normalized to the number of sorted cells before true diversity and Gini coefficients were calculated with the tcR R package. Repertoire sharing was quantified using the overlap coefficient calculated on TCRB nucleotide sequences. As a proxy for the pre-selection repertoire, out-of-frame TCRB sequences from naive cells were analyzed. Entries here come from immuneACCESS through TCRdb and include only in-frame sequences with V and J called. Some clones fail to appear in such tables; in the studies checked, an unresolved V gene covers under half of the shortfall, and the cause of the remainder is unknown. That table supplies the V and J calls and clone size; D and trimming were determined from the DNA. The sample contains roughly 730,000 clones, around 15% of them found a single time. The top ten clones comprise approximately 0.022% of the sample.

A remark on this clone: The target of this receptor is not known. No qualities accompany the bases; no much larger clone lies one base away.

The rearrangement joined TRBV7-2 to TRBJ2-7, and the D gene may be TRBD1, 5 bases matching. This clonotype originated in a man aged 18 to 30 with type 1 diabetes. Material: naive CD4+ T cells from blood. The cell subset or site label for this specimen denotes: true naive CD4+ T cells. CDR3 reads: CASSTTASYEQYF. The sequenced DNA is TGTGCCAGCAGCACGACAGCCTCCTACGAGCAGTACTTC.